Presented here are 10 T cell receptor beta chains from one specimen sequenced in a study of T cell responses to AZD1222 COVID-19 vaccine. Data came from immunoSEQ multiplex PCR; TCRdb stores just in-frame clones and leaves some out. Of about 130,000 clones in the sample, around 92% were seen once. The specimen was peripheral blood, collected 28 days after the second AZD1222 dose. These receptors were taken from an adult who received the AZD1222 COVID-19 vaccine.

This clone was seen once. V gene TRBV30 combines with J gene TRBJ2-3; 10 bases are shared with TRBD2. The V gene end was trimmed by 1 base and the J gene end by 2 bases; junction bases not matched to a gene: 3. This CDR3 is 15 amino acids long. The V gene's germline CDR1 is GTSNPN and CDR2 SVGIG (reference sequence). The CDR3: CAWSGTSGFTDTQYF. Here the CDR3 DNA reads TGTGCCTGGAGTGGGACTAGCGGCTTCACAGATACGCAGTATTTT.

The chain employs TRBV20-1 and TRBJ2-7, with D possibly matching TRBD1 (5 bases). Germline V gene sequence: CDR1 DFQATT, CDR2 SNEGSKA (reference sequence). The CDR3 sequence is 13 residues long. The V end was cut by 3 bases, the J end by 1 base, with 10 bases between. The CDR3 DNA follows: TGCAGTGCTAGTAGGGGAAAGTCCTACGAGCAGTACTTC. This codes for CSASRGKSYEQYF.

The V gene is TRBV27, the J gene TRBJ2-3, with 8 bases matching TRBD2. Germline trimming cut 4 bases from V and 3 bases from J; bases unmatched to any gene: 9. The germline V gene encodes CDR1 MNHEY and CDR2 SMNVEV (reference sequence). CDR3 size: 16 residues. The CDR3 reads CASSSRLAIGTDTQYF. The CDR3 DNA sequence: TGTGCCAGCAGTTCCAGACTAGCGATAGGTACAGATACGCAGTATTTT.

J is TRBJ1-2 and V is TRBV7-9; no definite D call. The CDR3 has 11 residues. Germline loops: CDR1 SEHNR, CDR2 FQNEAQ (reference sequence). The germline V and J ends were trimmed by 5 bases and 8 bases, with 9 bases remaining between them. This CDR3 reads CASSPSRGYTF. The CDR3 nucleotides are TGTGCCAGCAGCCCCTCTCGGGGCTACACCTTC.

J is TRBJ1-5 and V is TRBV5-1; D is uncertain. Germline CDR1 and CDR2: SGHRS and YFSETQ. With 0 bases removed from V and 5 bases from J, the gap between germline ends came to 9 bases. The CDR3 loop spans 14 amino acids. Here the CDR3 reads CASSLAGSDQPQHF. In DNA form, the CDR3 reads TGCGCCAGCAGCTTGGCTGGAAGCGATCAGCCCCAGCATTTT.

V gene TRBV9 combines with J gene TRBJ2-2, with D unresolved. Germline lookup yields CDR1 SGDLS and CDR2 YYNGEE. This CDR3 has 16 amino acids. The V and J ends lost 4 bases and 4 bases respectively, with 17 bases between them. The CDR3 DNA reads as TGTGCCAGCAGCCCGACACCAATTCCTCCCACCGGGGAGCTGTTTTTT. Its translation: CASSPTPIPPTGELFF. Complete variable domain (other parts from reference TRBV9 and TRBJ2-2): DSGVTQTPKHLITATGQRVTLRCSPRSGDLSVYWYQQSLDQGLQFLIQYYNGEERAKGNILERFSAQQFPDLHSELNLSSLELGDSALYFCASSPTPIPPTGELFFGEGSRLTVL.

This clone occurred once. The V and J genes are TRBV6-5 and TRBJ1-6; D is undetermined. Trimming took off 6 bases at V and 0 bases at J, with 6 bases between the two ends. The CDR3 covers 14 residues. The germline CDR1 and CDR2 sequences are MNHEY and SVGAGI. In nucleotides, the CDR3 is TGTGCCAGCAGCGAGAGCTCCTATAATTCACCCCTCCACTTT. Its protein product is CASSESSYNSPLHF.

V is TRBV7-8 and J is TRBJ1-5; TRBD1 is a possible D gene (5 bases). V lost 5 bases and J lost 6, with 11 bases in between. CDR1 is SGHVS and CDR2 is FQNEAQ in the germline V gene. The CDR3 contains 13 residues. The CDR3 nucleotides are TGTGCCAGCAGCCCGGGGGGGGGTCAGCCCCAGCATTTT. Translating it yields CASSPGGGQPQHF.

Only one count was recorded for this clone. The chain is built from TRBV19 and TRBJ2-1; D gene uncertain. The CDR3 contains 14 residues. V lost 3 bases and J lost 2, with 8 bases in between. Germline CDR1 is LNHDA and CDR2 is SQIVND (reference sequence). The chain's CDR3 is CASSISITYNEQFF. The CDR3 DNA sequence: TGTGCCAGTAGTATCAGCATTACCTACAATGAGCAGTTCTTC.

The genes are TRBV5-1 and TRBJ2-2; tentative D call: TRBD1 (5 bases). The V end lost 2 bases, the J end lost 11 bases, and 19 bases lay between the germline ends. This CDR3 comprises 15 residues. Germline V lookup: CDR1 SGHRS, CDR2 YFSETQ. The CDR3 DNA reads TGCGCCAGCAGCTTCCCGACAGCTCCACCAACCGAGCTGTTTTTT. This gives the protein CASSFPTAPPTELFF.